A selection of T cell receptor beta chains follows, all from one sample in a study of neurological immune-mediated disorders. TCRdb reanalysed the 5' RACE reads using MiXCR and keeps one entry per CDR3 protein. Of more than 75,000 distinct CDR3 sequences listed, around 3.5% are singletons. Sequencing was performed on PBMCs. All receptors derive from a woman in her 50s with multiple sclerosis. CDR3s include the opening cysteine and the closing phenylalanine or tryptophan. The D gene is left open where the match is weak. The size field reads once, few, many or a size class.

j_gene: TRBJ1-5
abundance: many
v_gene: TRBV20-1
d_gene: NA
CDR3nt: TGCAGTGCTAGAGATCTTCTTTCGCAGTCGTGGGGGAATCAGCCCCAGCATTTT
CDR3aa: CSARDLLSQSWGNQPQHF

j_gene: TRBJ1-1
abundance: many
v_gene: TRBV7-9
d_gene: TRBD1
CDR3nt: TGTGCCAGCAGCTTAACGGCCGGACAGGGCGGGACTGAAGCTTTCTTT
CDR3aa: CASSLTAGQGGTEAFF

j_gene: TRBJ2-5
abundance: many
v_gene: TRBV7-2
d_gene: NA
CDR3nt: TGTGCCAGCAGCCCGCTGGGGACCGGCCAAGAGACCCAGTACTTC
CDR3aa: CASSPLGTGQETQYF

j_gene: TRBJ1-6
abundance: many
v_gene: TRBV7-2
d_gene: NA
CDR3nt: TGTGCCAGCAGTAGTGGGGGTTGGAATTCACCCCTCCACTTT
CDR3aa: CASSSGGWNSPLHF

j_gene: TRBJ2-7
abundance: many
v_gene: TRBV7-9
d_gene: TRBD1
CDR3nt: TGTGCCAGCAGCTTGAGATACGGGACAGGAAACTACGAGCAGTACTTC
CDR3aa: CASSLRYGTGNYEQYF

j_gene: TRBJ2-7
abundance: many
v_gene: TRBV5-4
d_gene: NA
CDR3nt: TGTGCCACCCATGCCCGGGGGAACGAGCAGTACTTC
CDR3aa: CATHARGNEQYF

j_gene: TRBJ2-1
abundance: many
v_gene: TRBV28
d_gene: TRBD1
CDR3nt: TGTGCCAGCAGTTTACCGGGACAGGGGGGTAATGAGCAGTTCTTC
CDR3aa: CASSLPGQGGNEQFF

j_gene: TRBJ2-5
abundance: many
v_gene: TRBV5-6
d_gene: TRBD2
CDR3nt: TGTGCCAGCAGCTTGTATTTTTCAGGACTAGCGCATCAAGAGACCCAGTACTTC
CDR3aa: CASSLYFSGLAHQETQYF

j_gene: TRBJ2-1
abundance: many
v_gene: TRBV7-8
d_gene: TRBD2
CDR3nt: TGTGCCAGCAGCTTCGAGCGGGGGGCCGAGCAGTTCTTC
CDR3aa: CASSFERGAEQFF

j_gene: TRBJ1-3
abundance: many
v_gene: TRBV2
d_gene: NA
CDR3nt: TGTGCCAGCACAGGGGCCGGAAACACCATATATTTT
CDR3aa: CASTGAGNTIYF

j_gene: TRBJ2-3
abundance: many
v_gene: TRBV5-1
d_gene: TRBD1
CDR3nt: TGCGCCAGCAGCTTCCGGGACAGGGGAACAGATACGCAGTATTTT
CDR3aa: CASSFRDRGTDTQYF

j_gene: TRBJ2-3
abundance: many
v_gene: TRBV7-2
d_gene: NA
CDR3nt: TGTGCCAGCAGCCCCGGACAGTTCACAGATACGCAGTATTTT
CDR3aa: CASSPGQFTDTQYF

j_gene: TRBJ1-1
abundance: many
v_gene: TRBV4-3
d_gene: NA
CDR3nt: TGCGCCAGCAGCCAAAACCCATTGAACACTGAAGCTTTCTTT
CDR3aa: CASSQNPLNTEAFF

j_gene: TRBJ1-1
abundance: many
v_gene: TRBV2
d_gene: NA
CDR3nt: TGTGCCAGCAGCCTCGAACAGGGCGGAGGCACTGAAGCTTTCTTT
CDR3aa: CASSLEQGGGTEAFF

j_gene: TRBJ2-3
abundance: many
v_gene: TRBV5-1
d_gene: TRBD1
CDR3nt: TGCGCCAGCAGCGCGGGACAGGGGGCCTTCACAGATACGCAGTATTTT
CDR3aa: CASSAGQGAFTDTQYF

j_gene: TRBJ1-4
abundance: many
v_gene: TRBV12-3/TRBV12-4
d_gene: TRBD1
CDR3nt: TGTGCCAGCAGAGCCTCCGGGACAGGGGAAGAAAAACTGTTTTTT
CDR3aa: CASRASGTGEEKLFF

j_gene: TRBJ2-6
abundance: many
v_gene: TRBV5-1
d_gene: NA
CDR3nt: TGCGCCAGCAGCTTGTATGGGGCCAACGTCCTGACTTTC
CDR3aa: CASSLYGANVLTF

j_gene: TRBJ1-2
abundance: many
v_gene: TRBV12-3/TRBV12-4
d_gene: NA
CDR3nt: TGTGCCAGCAGTAGTTCCAACTATGGCTACACCTTC
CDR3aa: CASSSSNYGYTF